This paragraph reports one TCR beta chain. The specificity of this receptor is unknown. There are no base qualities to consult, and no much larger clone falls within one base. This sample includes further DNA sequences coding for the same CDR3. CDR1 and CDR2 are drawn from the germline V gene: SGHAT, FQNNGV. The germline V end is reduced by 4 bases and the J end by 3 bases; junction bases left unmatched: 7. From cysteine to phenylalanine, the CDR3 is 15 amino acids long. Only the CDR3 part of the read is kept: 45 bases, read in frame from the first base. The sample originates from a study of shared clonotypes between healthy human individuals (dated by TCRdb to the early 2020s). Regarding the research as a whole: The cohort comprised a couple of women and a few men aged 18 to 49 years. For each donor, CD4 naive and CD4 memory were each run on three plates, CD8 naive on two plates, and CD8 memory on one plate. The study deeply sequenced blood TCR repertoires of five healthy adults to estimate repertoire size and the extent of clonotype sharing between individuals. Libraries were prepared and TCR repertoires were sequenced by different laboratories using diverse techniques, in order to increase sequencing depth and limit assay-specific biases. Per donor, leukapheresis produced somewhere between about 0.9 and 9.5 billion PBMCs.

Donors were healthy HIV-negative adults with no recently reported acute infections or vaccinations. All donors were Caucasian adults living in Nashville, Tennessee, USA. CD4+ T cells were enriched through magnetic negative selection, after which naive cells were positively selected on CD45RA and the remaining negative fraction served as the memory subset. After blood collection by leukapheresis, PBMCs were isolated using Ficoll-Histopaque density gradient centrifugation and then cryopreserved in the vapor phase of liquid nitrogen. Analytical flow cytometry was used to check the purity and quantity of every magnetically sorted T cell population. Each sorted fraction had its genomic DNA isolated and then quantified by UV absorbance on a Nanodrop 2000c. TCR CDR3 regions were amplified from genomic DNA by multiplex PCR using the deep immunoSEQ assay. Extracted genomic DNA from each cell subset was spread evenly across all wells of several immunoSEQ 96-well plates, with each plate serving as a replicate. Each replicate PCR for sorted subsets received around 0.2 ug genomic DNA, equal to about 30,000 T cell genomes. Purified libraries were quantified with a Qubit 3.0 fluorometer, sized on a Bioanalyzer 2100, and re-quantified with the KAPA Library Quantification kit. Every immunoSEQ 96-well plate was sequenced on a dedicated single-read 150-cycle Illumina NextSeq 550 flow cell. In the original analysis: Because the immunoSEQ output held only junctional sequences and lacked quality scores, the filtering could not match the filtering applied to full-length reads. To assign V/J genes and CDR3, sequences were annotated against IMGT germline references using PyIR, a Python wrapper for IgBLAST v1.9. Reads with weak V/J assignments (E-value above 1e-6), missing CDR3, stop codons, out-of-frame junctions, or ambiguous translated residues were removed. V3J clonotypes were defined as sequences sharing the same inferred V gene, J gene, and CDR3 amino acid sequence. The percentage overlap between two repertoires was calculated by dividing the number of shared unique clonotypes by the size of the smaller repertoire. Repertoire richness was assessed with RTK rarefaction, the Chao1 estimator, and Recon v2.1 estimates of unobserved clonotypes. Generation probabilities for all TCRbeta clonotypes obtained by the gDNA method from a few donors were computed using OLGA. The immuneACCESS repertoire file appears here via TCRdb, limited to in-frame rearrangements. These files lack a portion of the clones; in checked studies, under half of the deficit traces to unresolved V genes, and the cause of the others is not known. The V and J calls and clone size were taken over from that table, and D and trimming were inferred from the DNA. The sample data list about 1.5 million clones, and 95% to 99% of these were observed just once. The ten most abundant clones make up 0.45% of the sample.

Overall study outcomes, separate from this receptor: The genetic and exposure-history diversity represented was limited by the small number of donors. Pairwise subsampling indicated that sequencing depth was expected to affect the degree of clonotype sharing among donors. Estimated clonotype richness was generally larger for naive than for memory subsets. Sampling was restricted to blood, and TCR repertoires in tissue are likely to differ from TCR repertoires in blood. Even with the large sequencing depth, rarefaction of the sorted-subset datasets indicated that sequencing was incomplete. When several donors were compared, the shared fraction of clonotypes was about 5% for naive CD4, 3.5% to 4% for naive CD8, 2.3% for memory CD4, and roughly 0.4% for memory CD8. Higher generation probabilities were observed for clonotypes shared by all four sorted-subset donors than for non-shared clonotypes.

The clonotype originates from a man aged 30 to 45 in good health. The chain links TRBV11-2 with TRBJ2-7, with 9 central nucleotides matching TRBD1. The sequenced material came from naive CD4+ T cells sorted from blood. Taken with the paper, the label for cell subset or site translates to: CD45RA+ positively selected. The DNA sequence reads TGTGCCAGCAGCTCGCTCCGGGACAGGGTCTACGAGCAGTACTTC. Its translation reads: CASSSLRDRVYEQYF.